This is a list of T cell receptor beta chains from one sample in a study of blood T cell repertoires in COVID-19. The repertoire was sequenced with immunoSEQ multiplex PCR; TCRdb's copy has only in-frame clones and lacks some. The sample has about 7,000 clones, 80% to 90% seen once. Sequenced material: peripheral blood. The receptors stem from a man aged 65 to 85 with active COVID-19. The CDR3 runs from the conserved cysteine through the conserved F or W. The order of the fields is J gene, V gene, clone size, CDR3 length, D gene, CDR3 protein, CDR3 DNA. D genes are given only for firm matches. Clone size appears in some rows only: once, few, many, or a class for an expanded clone.

J gene: TRBJ1-1
V gene: TRBV9
clone size: -
CDR3 length: 13
D gene: -
CDR3 protein: CASSPGGGIEAFF
CDR3 DNA: TGTGCCAGCAGCCCCGGGGGGGGTATTGAAGCTTTCTTT

J gene: TRBJ1-3
V gene: TRBV10-3
clone size: -
CDR3 length: 14
D gene: -
CDR3 protein: CAISEPDSGRTIYF
CDR3 DNA: TGTGCCATCAGTGAGCCGGACAGCGGTCGCACCATATATTTT

J gene: TRBJ1-6
V gene: TRBV10-3
clone size: -
CDR3 length: 15
D gene: TRBD1
CDR3 protein: CAISESGQGGSPLHF
CDR3 DNA: TGTGCCATCAGTGAGTCGGGACAGGGTGGATCACCCCTCCACTTT

J gene: TRBJ2-2
V gene: TRBV9
clone size: -
CDR3 length: 14
D gene: TRBD1
CDR3 protein: CASSLGTATGELFF
CDR3 DNA: TGTGCCAGCAGCCTTGGGACAGCAACCGGGGAGCTGTTTTTT

J gene: TRBJ1-5
V gene: TRBV6-1
clone size: -
CDR3 length: 12
D gene: -
CDR3 protein: CASSELNQPQHF
CDR3 DNA: TGTGCCAGCAGTGAACTCAATCAGCCCCAGCATTTT

J gene: TRBJ2-3
V gene: TRBV12-5
clone size: -
CDR3 length: 18
D gene: -
CDR3 protein: CASGLVKGVGARSDTQYF
CDR3 DNA: TGTGCTAGTGGTTTGGTAAAGGGGGTGGGGGCGAGATCAGATACGCAGTATTTT

J gene: TRBJ2-2
V gene: TRBV7-9
clone size: -
CDR3 length: 16
D gene: TRBD1
CDR3 protein: CASSKQGEAVTGELFF
CDR3 DNA: TGTGCCAGCAGCAAACAGGGGGAGGCGGTCACCGGGGAGCTGTTTTTT

J gene: TRBJ2-2
V gene: TRBV2
clone size: -
CDR3 length: 13
D gene: -
CDR3 protein: CASSLGNTGELFF
CDR3 DNA: TGTGCCAGCAGCCTTGGCAACACCGGGGAGCTGTTTTTT

J gene: TRBJ2-7
V gene: TRBV4-3
clone size: -
CDR3 length: 15
D gene: TRBD1
CDR3 protein: CASSQGTGLENEQYF
CDR3 DNA: TGCGCCAGCAGCCAAGGGACAGGATTGGAAAACGAGCAGTACTTC

J gene: TRBJ1-2
V gene: TRBV7-2
clone size: -
CDR3 length: 12
D gene: -
CDR3 protein: CASSLRAYGYTF
CDR3 DNA: TGTGCCAGCAGCTTGAGGGCCTATGGCTACACCTTC

J gene: TRBJ1-5
V gene: TRBV6-5
clone size: -
CDR3 length: 15
D gene: -
CDR3 protein: CASKEASGGSQPQHF
CDR3 DNA: TGTGCCAGCAAGGAGGCCAGCGGCGGATCACAGCCCCAGCATTTT

J gene: TRBJ1-6
V gene: TRBV30
clone size: -
CDR3 length: 15
D gene: -
CDR3 protein: CAWSVVVEGDSPLHF
CDR3 DNA: TGTGCCTGGAGTGTAGTGGTGGAAGGAGACTCACCCCTCCACTTT

J gene: TRBJ2-1
V gene: TRBV4-2
clone size: -
CDR3 length: 19
D gene: TRBD2
CDR3 protein: CASSQGPGGLAGGRYEQFF
CDR3 DNA: TGTGCCAGCAGCCAAGGGCCCGGCGGCCTAGCGGGGGGTAGGTATGAGCAGTTCTTC

J gene: TRBJ1-1
V gene: TRBV3-1/TRBV3-2
clone size: -
CDR3 length: 14
D gene: -
CDR3 protein: CASSQAFGGLEAFF
CDR3 DNA: TGTGCCAGCAGCCAAGCCTTCGGAGGGCTTGAAGCTTTCTTT

J gene: TRBJ1-5
V gene: TRBV7-9
clone size: once
CDR3 length: 17
D gene: -
CDR3 protein: CASSLVEAGYSNQPQHF
CDR3 DNA: TGTGCCAGCAGCTTAGTGGAGGCGGGATATAGCAATCAGCCCCAGCATTTT

J gene: TRBJ2-7
V gene: TRBV2
clone size: -
CDR3 length: 14
D gene: -
CDR3 protein: CASSGLASPYEQYF
CDR3 DNA: TGTGCCAGCAGTGGCCTAGCGAGCCCGTACGAGCAGTACTTC

J gene: TRBJ2-3
V gene: TRBV9
clone size: -
CDR3 length: 17
D gene: -
CDR3 protein: CASSVAPGGAGADTQYF
CDR3 DNA: TGTGCCAGCAGCGTCGCCCCCGGCGGGGCGGGCGCAGATACGCAGTATTTT

J gene: TRBJ1-2
V gene: TRBV9
clone size: once
CDR3 length: 15
D gene: TRBD1
CDR3 protein: CASSVAVGQHYGYTF
CDR3 DNA: TGTGCCAGCAGCGTCGCCGTGGGACAGCACTATGGCTACACCTTC

J gene: TRBJ1-1
V gene: TRBV4-1
clone size: -
CDR3 length: 14
D gene: -
CDR3 protein: CASSASQGWTEAFF
CDR3 DNA: TGCGCCAGCAGCGCATCCCAGGGGTGGACTGAAGCTTTCTTT

J gene: TRBJ2-1
V gene: TRBV7-9
clone size: -
CDR3 length: 15
D gene: TRBD2
CDR3 protein: CASSRRTSGVNEQFF
CDR3 DNA: TGTGCCAGCAGCCGGCGGACTAGCGGGGTCAATGAGCAGTTCTTC

J gene: TRBJ2-2
V gene: TRBV9
clone size: -
CDR3 length: 15
D gene: -
CDR3 protein: CASSVESGVTGELFF
CDR3 DNA: TGTGCCAGCAGCGTAGAATCAGGGGTCACCGGGGAGCTGTTTTTT

J gene: TRBJ1-1
V gene: TRBV19
clone size: -
CDR3 length: 15
D gene: -
CDR3 protein: CASTRAGVYNTEAFF
CDR3 DNA: TGTGCCAGTACTCGGGCAGGGGTGTACAACACTGAAGCTTTCTTT

J gene: TRBJ2-5
V gene: TRBV7-2
clone size: -
CDR3 length: 13
D gene: -
CDR3 protein: CASSSSNAETQYF
CDR3 DNA: TGTGCCAGCAGCTCCTCCAATGCGGAGACCCAGTACTTC

J gene: TRBJ1-1
V gene: TRBV6-4
clone size: -
CDR3 length: 13
D gene: -
CDR3 protein: CASSDRGNTEAFF
CDR3 DNA: TGTGCCAGCAGTGATAGAGGGAACACTGAAGCTTTCTTT

J gene: TRBJ2-2
V gene: TRBV4-2
clone size: once
CDR3 length: 16
D gene: TRBD2
CDR3 protein: CASSHRERGPTGELFF
CDR3 DNA: TGTGCCAGCAGCCACAGGGAGCGGGGGCCCACCGGGGAGCTGTTTTTT

J gene: TRBJ1-2
V gene: TRBV18
clone size: -
CDR3 length: 15
D gene: TRBD1
CDR3 protein: CASSPGTGVGYGYTF
CDR3 DNA: TGTGCCAGCTCACCTGGGACAGGGGTTGGCTATGGCTACACCTTC

J gene: TRBJ1-4
V gene: TRBV11-2
clone size: -
CDR3 length: 13
D gene: -
CDR3 protein: CASSLGRGEKLFF
CDR3 DNA: TGTGCCAGCAGCTTAGGTAGAGGGGAAAAACTGTTTTTT

J gene: TRBJ2-3
V gene: TRBV19
clone size: -
CDR3 length: 13
D gene: -
CDR3 protein: CACGGPGTDTQYF
CDR3 DNA: TGTGCCTGCGGGGGCCCTGGCACAGATACGCAGTATTTT

J gene: TRBJ2-3
V gene: TRBV2
clone size: -
CDR3 length: 15
D gene: -
CDR3 protein: CASIGSWARSDTQYF
CDR3 DNA: TGTGCCAGCATTGGGAGCTGGGCGAGGAGTGATACGCAGTATTTT

J gene: TRBJ1-1
V gene: TRBV3-1/TRBV3-2
clone size: -
CDR3 length: 14
D gene: TRBD1
CDR3 protein: CASSHSTGGTEAFF
CDR3 DNA: TGTGCCAGCAGCCATTCGACAGGGGGCACTGAAGCTTTCTTT

J gene: TRBJ2-1
V gene: TRBV19
clone size: -
CDR3 length: 15
D gene: TRBD2
CDR3 protein: CASRLAGGPYNEQFF
CDR3 DNA: TGTGCCAGTAGGTTAGCGGGGGGGCCCTACAATGAGCAGTTCTTC

J gene: TRBJ2-2
V gene: TRBV2
clone size: -
CDR3 length: 12
D gene: TRBD1
CDR3 protein: CASSYDRVQLFF
CDR3 DNA: TGTGCCAGCAGTTATGACAGGGTTCAGCTGTTTTTT

J gene: TRBJ2-1
V gene: TRBV25-1
clone size: -
CDR3 length: 15
D gene: TRBD1
CDR3 protein: CASSEPGGVSHEQFF
CDR3 DNA: TGTGCCAGCAGTGAGCCAGGGGGCGTATCTCATGAGCAGTTCTTC

J gene: TRBJ1-1
V gene: TRBV5-1
clone size: medium-sized
CDR3 length: 15
D gene: -
CDR3 protein: CASSLRAGIRTEAFF
CDR3 DNA: TGCGCCAGCAGCTTGCGGGCAGGGATACGGACTGAAGCTTTCTTT

J gene: TRBJ1-2
V gene: TRBV2
clone size: -
CDR3 length: 15
D gene: TRBD1
CDR3 protein: CASSGILTGGSGYTF
CDR3 DNA: TGTGCCAGCAGTGGGATCCTGACAGGGGGATCTGGCTACACCTTC

J gene: TRBJ2-1
V gene: TRBV4-1
clone size: -
CDR3 length: 13
D gene: -
CDR3 protein: CASSQGGGNEQFF
CDR3 DNA: TGCGCCAGCAGCCAAGGAGGGGGAAATGAGCAGTTCTTC

J gene: TRBJ2-5
V gene: TRBV5-4
clone size: -
CDR3 length: 18
D gene: TRBD2
CDR3 protein: CASSYGLAGGMSQETQYF
CDR3 DNA: TGTGCCAGCAGTTACGGACTAGCGGGGGGGATGAGTCAAGAGACCCAGTACTTC

J gene: TRBJ1-6
V gene: TRBV9
clone size: few
CDR3 length: 16
D gene: TRBD1
CDR3 protein: CASSAPGTGGLSPLHF
CDR3 DNA: TGTGCCAGCAGCGCTCCCGGGACAGGGGGCCTCTCACCCCTCCACTTT

J gene: TRBJ1-4
V gene: TRBV25-1
clone size: -
CDR3 length: 16
D gene: -
CDR3 protein: CASSELRRGSNEKLFF
CDR3 DNA: TGTGCCAGCAGTGAATTAAGAAGGGGCTCTAATGAAAAACTGTTTTTT

J gene: TRBJ1-1
V gene: TRBV2
clone size: -
CDR3 length: 14
D gene: -
CDR3 protein: CASSGYMMNTEAFF
CDR3 DNA: TGTGCCAGCAGTGGTTACATGATGAACACTGAAGCTTTCTTT

J gene: TRBJ2-5
V gene: TRBV6-5
clone size: -
CDR3 length: 15
D gene: TRBD2
CDR3 protein: CASSYTGTSGETQYF
CDR3 DNA: TGTGCCAGCAGTTATACCGGGACTAGCGGAGAGACCCAGTACTTC

J gene: TRBJ2-1
V gene: TRBV3-1/TRBV3-2
clone size: -
CDR3 length: 16
D gene: TRBD1
CDR3 protein: CASSQGLGQGYNEQFF
CDR3 DNA: TGTGCCAGCAGCCAAGGATTGGGACAGGGCTACAATGAGCAGTTCTTC

J gene: TRBJ1-1
V gene: TRBV23-1
clone size: -
CDR3 length: 12
D gene: -
CDR3 protein: CASSRTRRRAFF
CDR3 DNA: TGCGCCAGCAGCCGAACGAGGAGGAGAGCTTTCTTT

J gene: TRBJ2-5
V gene: TRBV4-1
clone size: -
CDR3 length: 16
D gene: -
CDR3 protein: CASSQGPGSYQETQYF
CDR3 DNA: TGCGCCAGCAGCCAAGGGCCAGGATCGTACCAAGAGACCCAGTACTTC

J gene: TRBJ2-5
V gene: TRBV4-1
clone size: -
CDR3 length: 16
D gene: TRBD2
CDR3 protein: CASSQVLAGIRETQYF
CDR3 DNA: TGCGCCAGCAGCCAAGTCCTAGCGGGGATACGGGAGACCCAGTACTTC

J gene: TRBJ1-2
V gene: TRBV12-3/TRBV12-4
clone size: -
CDR3 length: 13
D gene: -
CDR3 protein: CASSLSGREGYTF
CDR3 DNA: TGTGCCAGCAGTTTGTCGGGGCGGGAAGGCTACACCTTC

J gene: TRBJ2-2
V gene: TRBV4-2
clone size: -
CDR3 length: 16
D gene: TRBD1
CDR3 protein: CASSPFGTGGTGELFF
CDR3 DNA: TGTGCCAGCAGCCCCTTCGGGACAGGGGGCACCGGGGAGCTGTTTTTT

J gene: TRBJ1-3
V gene: TRBV19
clone size: once
CDR3 length: 14
D gene: -
CDR3 protein: CASSPQGSGNTIYF
CDR3 DNA: TGTGCCAGTAGTCCTCAGGGCTCTGGAAACACCATATATTTT

J gene: TRBJ2-7
V gene: TRBV21-1
clone size: -
CDR3 length: 12
D gene: -
CDR3 protein: CASSKAAPEQYF
CDR3 DNA: TGTGCCAGCAGCAAAGCAGCGCCCGAGCAGTACTTC

J gene: TRBJ1-2
V gene: TRBV9
clone size: few
CDR3 length: 14
D gene: -
CDR3 protein: CASSVSTGYYGYTF
CDR3 DNA: TGTGCCAGCAGCGTTTCGACAGGCTACTATGGCTACACCTTC

J gene: TRBJ2-1
V gene: TRBV24-1
clone size: -
CDR3 length: 17
D gene: TRBD2
CDR3 protein: CATSDSGLAGGYNEQFF
CDR3 DNA: TGTGCCACCAGTGATTCGGGACTAGCGGGGGGATACAATGAGCAGTTCTTC

J gene: TRBJ2-1
V gene: TRBV9
clone size: -
CDR3 length: 14
D gene: TRBD2
CDR3 protein: CASSPGTSGNEQFF
CDR3 DNA: TGTGCCAGCAGCCCCGGGACTAGTGGCAATGAGCAGTTCTTC

J gene: TRBJ1-5
V gene: TRBV27
clone size: -
CDR3 length: 15
D gene: -
CDR3 protein: CASRPGLISNQPQHF
CDR3 DNA: TGTGCCAGCAGACCGGGACTCATTAGCAATCAGCCCCAGCATTTT

J gene: TRBJ2-7
V gene: TRBV6-1
clone size: -
CDR3 length: 15
D gene: TRBD1
CDR3 protein: CASSEGTGSSYEQYF
CDR3 DNA: TGTGCCAGCAGTGAGGGGACAGGGAGCTCCTACGAGCAGTACTTC